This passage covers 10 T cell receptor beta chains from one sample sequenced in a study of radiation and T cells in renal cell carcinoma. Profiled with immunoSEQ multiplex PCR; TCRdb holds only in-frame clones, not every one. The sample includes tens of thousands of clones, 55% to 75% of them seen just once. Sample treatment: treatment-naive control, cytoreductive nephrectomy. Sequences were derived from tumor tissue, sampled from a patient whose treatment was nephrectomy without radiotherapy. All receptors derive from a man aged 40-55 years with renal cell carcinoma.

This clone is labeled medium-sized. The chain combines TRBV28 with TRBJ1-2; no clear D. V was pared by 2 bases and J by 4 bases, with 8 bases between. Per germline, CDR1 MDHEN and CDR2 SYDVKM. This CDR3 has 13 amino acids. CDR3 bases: TGTGCCAGCAGTTTACCGCAGACCTATGGCTACACCTTC. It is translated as CASSLPQTYGYTF.

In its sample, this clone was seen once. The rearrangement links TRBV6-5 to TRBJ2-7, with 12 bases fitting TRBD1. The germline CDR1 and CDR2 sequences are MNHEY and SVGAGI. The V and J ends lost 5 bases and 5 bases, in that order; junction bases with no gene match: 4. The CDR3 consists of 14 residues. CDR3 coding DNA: TGTGCCAGCAGTGCGGGACAGGGGGCCCACGAGCAGTACTTC. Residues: CASSAGQGAHEQYF.

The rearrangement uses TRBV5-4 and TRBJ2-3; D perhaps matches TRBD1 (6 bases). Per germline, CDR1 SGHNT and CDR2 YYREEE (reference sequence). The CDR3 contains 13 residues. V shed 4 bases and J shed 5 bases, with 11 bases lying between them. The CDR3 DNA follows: TGTGCCAGCAGCCAAAACAGGGAAGATACGCAGTATTTT. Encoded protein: CASSQNREDTQYF. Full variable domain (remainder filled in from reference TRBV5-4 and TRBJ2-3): ETGVTQSPTHLIKTRGQQVTLRCSSQSGHNTVSWYQQALGQGPQFIFQYYREEENGRGNFPPRFSGLQFPNYSSELNVNALELDDSALYLCASSQNREDTQYFGPGTRLTVL.

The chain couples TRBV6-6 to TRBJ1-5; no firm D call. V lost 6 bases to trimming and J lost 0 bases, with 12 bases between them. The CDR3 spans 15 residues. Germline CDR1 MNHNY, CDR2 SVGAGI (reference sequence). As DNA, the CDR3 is TGTGCCAGCAGCAACCGAGGAATTAGCAATCAGCCCCAGCATTTT. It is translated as CASSNRGISNQPQHF.

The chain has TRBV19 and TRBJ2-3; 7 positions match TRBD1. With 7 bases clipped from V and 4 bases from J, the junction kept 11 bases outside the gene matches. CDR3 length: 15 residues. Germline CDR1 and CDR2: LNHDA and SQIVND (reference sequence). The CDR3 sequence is CASTEGTDPSDTQYF. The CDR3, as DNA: TGTGCCAGTACCGAGGGGACAGATCCCTCAGATACGCAGTATTTT.

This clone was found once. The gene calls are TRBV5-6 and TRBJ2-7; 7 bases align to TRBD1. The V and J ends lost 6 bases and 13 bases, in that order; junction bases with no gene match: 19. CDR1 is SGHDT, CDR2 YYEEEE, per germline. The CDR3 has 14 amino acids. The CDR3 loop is CASNSQGTSRGNYV. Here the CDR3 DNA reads TGTGCCAGCAACTCACAGGGGACCTCTCGGGGAAACTACGTC.

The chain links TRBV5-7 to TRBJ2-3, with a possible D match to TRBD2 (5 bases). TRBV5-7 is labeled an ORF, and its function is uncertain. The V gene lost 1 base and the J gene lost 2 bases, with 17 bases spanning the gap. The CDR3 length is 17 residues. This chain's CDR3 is CASSLNTSSIPTDTQYF. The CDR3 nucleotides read TGTGCCAGCAGCTTGAATACTAGTTCCATCCCCACAGATACGCAGTATTTT.

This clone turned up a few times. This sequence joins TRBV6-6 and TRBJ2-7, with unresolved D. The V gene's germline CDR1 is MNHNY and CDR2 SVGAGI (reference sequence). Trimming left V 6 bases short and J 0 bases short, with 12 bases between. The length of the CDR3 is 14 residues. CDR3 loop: CASRRTRSSYEQYV. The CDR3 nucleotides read TGTGCCAGCAGAAGGACGAGGAGCTCCTACGAGCAGTACGTC.

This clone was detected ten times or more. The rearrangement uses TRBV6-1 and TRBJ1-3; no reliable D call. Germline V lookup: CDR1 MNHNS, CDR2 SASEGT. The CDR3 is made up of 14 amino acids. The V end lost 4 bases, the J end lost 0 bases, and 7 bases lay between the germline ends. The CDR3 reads CASSGRSSGNTIYF. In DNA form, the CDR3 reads TGTGCCAGCAGTGGACGCAGCTCTGGAAACACCATATATTTT.

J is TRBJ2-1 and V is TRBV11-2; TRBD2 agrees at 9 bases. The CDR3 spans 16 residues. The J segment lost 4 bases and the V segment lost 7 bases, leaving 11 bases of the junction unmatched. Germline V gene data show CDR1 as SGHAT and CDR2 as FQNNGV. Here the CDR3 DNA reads TGTGCCAGCACCGGGCTTGCTAGCGGGGAATACAATGAGCAGTTCTTC. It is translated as CASTGLASGEYNEQFF. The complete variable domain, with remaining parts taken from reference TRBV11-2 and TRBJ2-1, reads EAGVAQSPRYKIIEKRQSVAFWCNPISGHATLYWYQQILGQGPKLLIQFQNNGVVDDSQLPKDRFSAERLKGVDSTLKIQPAKLEDSAVYLCASTGLASGEYNEQFFGPGTRLTVL.